What follows is one T cell receptor beta chain and its context. The data stem from a study of blood T cell repertoires in COVID-19. The CDR3 has 15 amino acids. The V end was cut by 4 bases, the J end by 2 bases, with 12 bases between. The germline CDR1 and CDR2 sequences are KGHDR and SFDVKD. Here immunoSEQ multiplex PCR was the method, and the copy in TCRdb shows in-frame clones only, minus some. This sample carries tens of thousands of clones, 88% of them seen once, and the ten largest clones take approximately 10%. The TCR was taken from a woman in her 70s with acute or convalescent COVID-19. J is TRBJ2-3 and V is TRBV24-1; TRBD2 might be the D (5 bases). Sequenced input: peripheral blood. Written as DNA, the CDR3 is TGTGCCACCAGTGACACCGGGGAAGACACAGATACGCAGTATTTT. It codes for CATSDTGEDTDTQYF.